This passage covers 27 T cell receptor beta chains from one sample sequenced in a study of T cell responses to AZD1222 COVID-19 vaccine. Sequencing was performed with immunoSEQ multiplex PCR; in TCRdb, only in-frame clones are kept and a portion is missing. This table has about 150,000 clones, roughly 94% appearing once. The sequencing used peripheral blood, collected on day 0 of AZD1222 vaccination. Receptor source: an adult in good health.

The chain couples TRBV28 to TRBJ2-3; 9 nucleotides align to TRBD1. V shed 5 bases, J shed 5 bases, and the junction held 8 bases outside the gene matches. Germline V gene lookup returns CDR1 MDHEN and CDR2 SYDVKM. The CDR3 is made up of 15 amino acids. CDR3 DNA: TGTGCCAGCAGTGGAGTCGGGACAGGGTTAGATACGCAGTATTTT. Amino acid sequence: CASSGVGTGLDTQYF. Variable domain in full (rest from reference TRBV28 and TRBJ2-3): DVKVTQSSRYLVKRTGEKVFLECVQDMDHENMFWYRQDPGLGLRLIYFSYDVKMKEKGDIPEGYSVSREKKERFSLILESASTNQTSMYLCASSGVGTGLDTQYFGPGTRLTVL.

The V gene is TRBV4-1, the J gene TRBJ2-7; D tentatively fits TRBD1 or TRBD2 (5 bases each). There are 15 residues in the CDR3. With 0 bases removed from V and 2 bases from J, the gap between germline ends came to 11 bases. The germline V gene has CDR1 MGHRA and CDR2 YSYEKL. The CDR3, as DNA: TGCGCCAGCAGCCAAGATAAGAGGGGAACCTACGAGCAGTACTTC. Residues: CASSQDKRGTYEQYF.

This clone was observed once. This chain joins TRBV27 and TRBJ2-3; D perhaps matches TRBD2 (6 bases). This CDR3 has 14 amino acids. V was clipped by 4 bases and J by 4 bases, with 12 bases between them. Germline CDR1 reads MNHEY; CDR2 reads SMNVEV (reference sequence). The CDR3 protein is CASSYSRGPDTQYF. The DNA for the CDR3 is TGTGCCAGCAGTTATTCGCGGGGCCCAGATACGCAGTATTTT.

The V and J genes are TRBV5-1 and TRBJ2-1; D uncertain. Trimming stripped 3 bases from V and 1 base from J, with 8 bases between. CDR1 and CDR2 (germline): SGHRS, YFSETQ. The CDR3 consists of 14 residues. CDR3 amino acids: CASSSRRSYNEQFF. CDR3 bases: TGCGCCAGCAGCTCTAGAAGGTCCTACAATGAGCAGTTCTTC.

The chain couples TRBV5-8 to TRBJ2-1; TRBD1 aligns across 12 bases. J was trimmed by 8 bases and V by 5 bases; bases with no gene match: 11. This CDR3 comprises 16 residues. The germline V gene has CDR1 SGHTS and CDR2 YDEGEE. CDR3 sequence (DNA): TGTGCCAGCAGGCGAGACGGGACAGGGGGCCTCTATGAGCAGTTCTTC. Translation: CASRRDGTGGLYEQFF.

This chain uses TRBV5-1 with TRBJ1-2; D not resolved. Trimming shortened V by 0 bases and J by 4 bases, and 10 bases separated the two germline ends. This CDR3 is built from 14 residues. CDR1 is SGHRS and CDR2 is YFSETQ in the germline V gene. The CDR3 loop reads CASSLEVDFYGYTF. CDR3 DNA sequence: TGCGCCAGCAGCTTGGAGGTAGATTTCTATGGCTACACCTTC. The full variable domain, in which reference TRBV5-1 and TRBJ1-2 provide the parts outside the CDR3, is KAGVTQTPRYLIKTRGQQVTLSCSPISGHRSVSWYQQTPGQGLQFLFEYFSETQRNKGNFPGRFSGRQFSNSRSEMNVSTLELGDSALYLCASSLEVDFYGYTFGSGTRLTVV.

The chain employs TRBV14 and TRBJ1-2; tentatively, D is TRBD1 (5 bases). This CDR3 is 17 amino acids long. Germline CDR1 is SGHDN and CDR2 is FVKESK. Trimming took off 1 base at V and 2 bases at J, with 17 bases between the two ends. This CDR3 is CASSQGGAGASNYGYTF. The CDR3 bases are TGTGCCAGCAGCCAAGGCGGGGCAGGAGCCTCCAACTATGGCTACACCTTC.

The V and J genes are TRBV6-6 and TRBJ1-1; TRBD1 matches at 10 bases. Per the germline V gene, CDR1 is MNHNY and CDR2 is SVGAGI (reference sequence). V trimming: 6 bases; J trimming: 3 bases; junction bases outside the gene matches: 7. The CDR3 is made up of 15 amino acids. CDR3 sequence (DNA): TGTGCCAGCAGCCGGGACAGGGGAGGGTACACTGAAGCTTTCTTT. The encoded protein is CASSRDRGGYTEAFF.

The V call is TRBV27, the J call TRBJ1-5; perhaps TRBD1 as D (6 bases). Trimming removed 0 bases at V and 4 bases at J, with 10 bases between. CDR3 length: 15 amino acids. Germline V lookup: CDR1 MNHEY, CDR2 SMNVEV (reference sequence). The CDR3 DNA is TGTGCCAGCAGTTTATCCCGAGGGGGTAATCAGCCCCAGCATTTT. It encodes CASSLSRGGNQPQHF.

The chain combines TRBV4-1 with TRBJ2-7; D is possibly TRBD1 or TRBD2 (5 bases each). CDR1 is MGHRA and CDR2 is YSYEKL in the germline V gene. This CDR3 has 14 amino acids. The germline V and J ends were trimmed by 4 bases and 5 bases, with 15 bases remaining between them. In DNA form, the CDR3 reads TGCGCCAGCAGCCTCCTTGAAGGGACGAACGAGCAGTACTTC. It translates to CASSLLEGTNEQYF.

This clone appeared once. CDR3 loop: CASSLGGGNSPLHF. CDR3 coding DNA: TGTGCCAGCAGCTTGGGTGGGGGGAATTCACCCCTCCACTTT. The chain employs TRBV5-6 and TRBJ1-6; weak D call: TRBD1 (5 bases). Germline lookup yields CDR1 SGHDT and CDR2 YYEEEE. V shed 0 bases and J shed 7 bases, with 8 bases lying between them. CDR3 length equals 14 residues.

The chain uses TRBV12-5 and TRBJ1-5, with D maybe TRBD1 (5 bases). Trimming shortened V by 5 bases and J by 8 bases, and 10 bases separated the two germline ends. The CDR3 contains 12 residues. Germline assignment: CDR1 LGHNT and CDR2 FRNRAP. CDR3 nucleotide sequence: TGTGCTAGTGGTAGGGGCCCGGAGCCCCAGCATTTT. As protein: CASGRGPEPQHF.

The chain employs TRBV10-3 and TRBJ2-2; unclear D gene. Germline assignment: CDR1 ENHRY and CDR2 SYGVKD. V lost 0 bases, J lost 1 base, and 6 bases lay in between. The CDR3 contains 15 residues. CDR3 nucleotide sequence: TGTGCCATCAGTGAGTCGCGCTTGAACACCGGGGAGCTGTTTTTT. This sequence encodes CAISESRLNTGELFF.

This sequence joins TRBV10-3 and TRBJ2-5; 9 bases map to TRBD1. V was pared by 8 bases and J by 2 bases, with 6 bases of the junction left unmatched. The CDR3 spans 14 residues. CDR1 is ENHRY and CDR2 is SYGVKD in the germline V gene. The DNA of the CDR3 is TGTGCCATCGCCTTGACAGGGGGACAAGAGACCCAGTACTTC. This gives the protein CAIALTGGQETQYF.

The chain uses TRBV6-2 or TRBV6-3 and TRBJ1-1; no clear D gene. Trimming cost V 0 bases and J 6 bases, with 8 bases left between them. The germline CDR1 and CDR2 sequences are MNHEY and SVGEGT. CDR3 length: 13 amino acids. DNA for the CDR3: TGTGCCAGCAGTTACTCTGCGGGTGCTGAAGCTTTCTTT. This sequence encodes CASSYSAGAEAFF.

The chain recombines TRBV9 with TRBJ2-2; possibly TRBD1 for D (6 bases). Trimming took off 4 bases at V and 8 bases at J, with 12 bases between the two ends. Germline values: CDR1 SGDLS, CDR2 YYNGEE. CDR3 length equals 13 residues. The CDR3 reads CASSLRGTGELFF. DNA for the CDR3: TGTGCCAGCAGCCTGAGGGGGACGGGGGAGCTGTTTTTT.

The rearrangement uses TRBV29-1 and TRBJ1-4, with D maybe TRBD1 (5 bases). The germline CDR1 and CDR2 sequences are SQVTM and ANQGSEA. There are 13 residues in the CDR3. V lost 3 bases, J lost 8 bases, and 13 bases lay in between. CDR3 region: CSVEQGLGEKLFF. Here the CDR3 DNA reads TGCAGCGTTGAGCAGGGATTAGGGGAAAAACTGTTTTTT.

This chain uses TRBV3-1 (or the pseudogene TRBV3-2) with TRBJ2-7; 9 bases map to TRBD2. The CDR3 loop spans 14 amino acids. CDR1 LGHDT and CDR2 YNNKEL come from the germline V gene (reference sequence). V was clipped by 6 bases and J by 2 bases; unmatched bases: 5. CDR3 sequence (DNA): TGTGCCAGCAGACCTAGCGGGACCACCTACGAGCAGTACTTC. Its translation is CASRPSGTTYEQYF.

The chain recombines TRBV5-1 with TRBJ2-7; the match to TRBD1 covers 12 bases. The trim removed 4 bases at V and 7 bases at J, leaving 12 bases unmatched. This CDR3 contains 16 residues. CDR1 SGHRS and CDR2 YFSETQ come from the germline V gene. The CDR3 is CASSHSLGQGAEEQYF. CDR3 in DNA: TGCGCCAGCAGCCATTCTCTGGGACAGGGGGCCGAAGAGCAGTACTTC.

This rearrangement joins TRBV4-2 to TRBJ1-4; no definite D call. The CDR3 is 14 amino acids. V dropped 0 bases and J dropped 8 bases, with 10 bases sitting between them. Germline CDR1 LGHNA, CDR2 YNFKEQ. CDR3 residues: CASSQDLAGEKLFF. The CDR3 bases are TGTGCCAGCAGCCAAGATCTGGCGGGAGAAAAACTGTTTTTT.

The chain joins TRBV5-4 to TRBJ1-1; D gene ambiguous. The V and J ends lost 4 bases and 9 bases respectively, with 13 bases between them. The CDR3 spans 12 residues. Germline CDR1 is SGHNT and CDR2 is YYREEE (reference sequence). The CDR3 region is CASSKNKDQAFF. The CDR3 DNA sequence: TGTGCCAGCAGCAAAAACAAGGACCAAGCTTTCTTT.

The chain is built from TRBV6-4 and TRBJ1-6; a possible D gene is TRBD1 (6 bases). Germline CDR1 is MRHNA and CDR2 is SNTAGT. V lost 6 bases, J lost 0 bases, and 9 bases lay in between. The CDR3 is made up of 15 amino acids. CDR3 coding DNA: TGTGCCAGCAGACAACAGGGCTCCTATAATTCACCCCTCCACTTT. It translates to CASRQQGSYNSPLHF.

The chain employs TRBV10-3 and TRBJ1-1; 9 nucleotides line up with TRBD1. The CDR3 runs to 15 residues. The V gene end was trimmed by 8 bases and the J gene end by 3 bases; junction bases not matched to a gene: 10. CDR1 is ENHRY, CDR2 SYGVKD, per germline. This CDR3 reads CAISNLGDRDTEAFF. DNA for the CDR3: TGTGCCATCTCGAACTTAGGGGACAGGGACACTGAAGCTTTCTTT.

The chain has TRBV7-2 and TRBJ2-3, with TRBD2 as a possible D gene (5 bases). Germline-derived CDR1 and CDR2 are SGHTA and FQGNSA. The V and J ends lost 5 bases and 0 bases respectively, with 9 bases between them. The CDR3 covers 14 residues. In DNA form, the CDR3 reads TGTGCCAGCAGCCCGGGGTCTAGCACAGATACGCAGTATTTT. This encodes CASSPGSSTDTQYF.

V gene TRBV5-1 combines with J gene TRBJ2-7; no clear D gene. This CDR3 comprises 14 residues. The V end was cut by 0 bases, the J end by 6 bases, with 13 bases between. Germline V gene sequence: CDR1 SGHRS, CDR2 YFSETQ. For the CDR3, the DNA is TGCGCCAGCAGCTTGGCACCAGGAATGGGCGAGCAGTACTTC. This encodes CASSLAPGMGEQYF.

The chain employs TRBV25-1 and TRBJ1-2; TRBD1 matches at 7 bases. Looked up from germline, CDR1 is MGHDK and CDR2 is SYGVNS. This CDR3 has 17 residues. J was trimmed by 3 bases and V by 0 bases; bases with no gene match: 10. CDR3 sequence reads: CASSEYYAAGGDYGYTF. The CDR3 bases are TGTGCCAGCAGTGAATATTATGCGGCAGGGGGTGACTATGGCTACACCTTC.

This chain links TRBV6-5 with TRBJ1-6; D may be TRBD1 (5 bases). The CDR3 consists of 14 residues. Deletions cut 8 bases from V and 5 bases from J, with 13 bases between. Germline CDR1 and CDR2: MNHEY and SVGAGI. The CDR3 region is CASGLGGNNSPLHF. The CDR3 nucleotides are TGTGCCAGCGGCCTGGGGGGAAATAATTCACCCCTCCACTTT.